A single sample is the source of the 2 T cell receptor beta chains below, sequenced in a study of shared clonotypes between healthy human individuals. Some clones are missing from TCRdb's copy, which holds only in-frame ones; the method was immunoSEQ multiplex PCR. The sample shows hundreds of thousands of clones, under 95% of them seen only once. Naive-designated CD8 cells lacked CD45RO, were positively enriched for CCR7, and omitted terminally differentiated effector memory CD45RA+ cells. The material sequenced was naive CD8+ T cells sorted from blood. The receptors stem from a man aged 25-40 years in good health.

The chain uses TRBV5-4 and TRBJ2-7; D gene ambiguous. There are 12 residues in the CDR3. The germline V gene has CDR1 SGHNT and CDR2 YYREEE (reference sequence). The ends were cut back, 3 bases at V and 3 bases at J, with 7 bases in the middle. Here the CDR3 DNA reads TGTGCCAGCAGCTCCAGCAACTACGAGCAGTACTTC. This translates into CASSSSNYEQYF. The full variable domain, rest sourced from reference TRBV5-4 and TRBJ2-7, is ETGVTQSPTHLIKTRGQQVTLRCSSQSGHNTVSWYQQALGQGPQFIFQYYREEENGRGNFPPRFSGLQFPNYSSELNVNALELDDSALYLCASSSSNYEQYFGPGTRLTVT.

The chain employs TRBV5-5 and TRBJ2-7; D unresolved. V lost 0 bases, J lost 3 bases, and 7 bases lay in between. CDR3 size: 13 residues. Germline assignment: CDR1 SGHKS and CDR2 YYEKEE (reference sequence). The CDR3 sequence: CASSLVSFYEQYF. DNA of the CDR3: TGTGCCAGCAGCTTGGTTAGCTTCTACGAGCAGTACTTC.